This T cell receptor beta chain emerged from a study of blood T cell repertoires in COVID-19. CDR1 SGHRS and CDR2 YFSETQ come from the germline V gene. V lost 4 bases, J lost 2 bases, and 15 bases lay in between. The CDR3 length is 15 residues. In the original processing: Quantification of nucleated cells was approximated via reference gene primer amplification. Repertoires were generated with immunoSEQ multiplex PCR, while TCRdb's copy carries only in-frame clones and drops some. The V and J calls and the clone size are those of that table, but D and trimming were determined from the DNA. The sample includes 170,000 or so clones, 65% to 90% of them seen just once.

The sample comprised peripheral blood. The chain links TRBV5-1 to TRBJ2-5, with D perhaps TRBD2 (6 bases). This clonotype originated in a human donor in a cohort sampled during active COVID-19. The DNA for the CDR3 is TGCGCCAGCAGCCCGGGACTTCCGGGGCAAGAGACCCAGTACTTC. This gives the protein CASSPGLPGQETQYF.